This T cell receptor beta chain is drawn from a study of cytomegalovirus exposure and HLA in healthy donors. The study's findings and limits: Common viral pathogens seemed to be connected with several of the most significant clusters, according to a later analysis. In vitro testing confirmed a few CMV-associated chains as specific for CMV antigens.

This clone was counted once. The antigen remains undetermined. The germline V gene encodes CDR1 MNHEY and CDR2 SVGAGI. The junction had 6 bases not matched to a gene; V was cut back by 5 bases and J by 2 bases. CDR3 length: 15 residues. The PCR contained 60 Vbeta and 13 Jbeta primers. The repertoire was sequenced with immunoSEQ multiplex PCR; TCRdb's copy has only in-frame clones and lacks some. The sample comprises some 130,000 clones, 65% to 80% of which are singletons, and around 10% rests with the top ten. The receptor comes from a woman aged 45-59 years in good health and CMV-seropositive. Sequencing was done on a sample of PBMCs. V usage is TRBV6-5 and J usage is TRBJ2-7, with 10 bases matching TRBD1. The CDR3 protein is CASSPDRGRTYEQYF. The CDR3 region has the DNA TGTGCCAGCAGTCCGGACAGGGGGAGGACCTACGAGCAGTACTTC.